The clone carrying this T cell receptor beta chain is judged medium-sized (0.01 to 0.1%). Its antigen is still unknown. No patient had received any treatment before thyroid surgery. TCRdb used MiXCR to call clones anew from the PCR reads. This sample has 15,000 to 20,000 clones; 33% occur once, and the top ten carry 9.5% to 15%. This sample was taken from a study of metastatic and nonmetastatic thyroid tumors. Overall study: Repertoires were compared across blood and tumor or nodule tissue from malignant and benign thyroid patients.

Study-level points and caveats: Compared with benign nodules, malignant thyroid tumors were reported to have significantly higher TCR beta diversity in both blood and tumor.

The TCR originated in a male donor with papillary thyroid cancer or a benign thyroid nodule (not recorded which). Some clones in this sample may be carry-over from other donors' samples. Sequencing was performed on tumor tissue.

This CDR3 reads CASSPSHLGQGANNYGYTF. CDR3 nucleotide sequence: TGTGCCAGTAGCCCCTCCCACCTGGGACAGGGGGCGAATAACTATGGCTACACCTTC. The J gene is TRBJ1-2, the V gene TRBV19; 12 nucleotides line up with TRBD1. With 6 bases clipped from V and 1 base from J, the junction kept 15 bases outside the gene matches. Germline V gene lookup returns CDR1 LNHDA and CDR2 SQIVND (reference sequence). The CDR3 spans 19 residues.